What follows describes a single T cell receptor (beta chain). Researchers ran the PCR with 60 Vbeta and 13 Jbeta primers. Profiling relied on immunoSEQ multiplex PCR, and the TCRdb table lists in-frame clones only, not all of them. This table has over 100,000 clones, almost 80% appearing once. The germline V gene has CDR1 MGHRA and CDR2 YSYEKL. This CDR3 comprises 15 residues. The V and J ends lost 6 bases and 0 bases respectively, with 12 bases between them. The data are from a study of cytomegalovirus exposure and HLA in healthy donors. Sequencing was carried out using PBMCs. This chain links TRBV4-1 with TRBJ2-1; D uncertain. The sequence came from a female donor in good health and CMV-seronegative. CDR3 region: CASRNGGSSYNEQFF. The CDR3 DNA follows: TGCGCCAGCAGAAATGGCGGTAGCTCCTACAATGAGCAGTTCTTC.